This T cell receptor (beta chain) comes out of a study of neurological immune-mediated disorders. The authors produced cDNA by 5'RACE using 10-nucleotide random UMIs. TCRdb re-analysed the 5' RACE reads in MiXCR, keeping a single row per CDR3 protein. This sample yields roughly 75,000 distinct CDR3 sequences, of which approximately 2.4% are seen a single time; 0.9% to 1.4% belongs to the top ten. As to this clonotype: Its antigen is unidentified.

Study conclusions and caveats: Phylogenetic grouping assigned the repertoires of 18 of 34 multiple sclerosis patients to a single related-CDR3 cluster, which may represent a signature. Multiple sclerosis patients had less TCR clonal expansion than even healthy controls, unlike HTLV-1-associated myelopathy.

Germline V gene lookup returns CDR1 LNHDA and CDR2 SQIVND (reference sequence). Germline trimming cut 7 bases from V and 6 bases from J; bases unmatched to any gene: 11. The CDR3 spans 14 residues. The chain joins TRBV19 to TRBJ2-7; TRBD2 aligns across 8 bases. The sequence was obtained from a woman aged 25 to 45 with multiple sclerosis. The sequenced material came from PBMCs. The CDR3: CASTDGTSLGEQYF. The CDR3 DNA follows: TGTGCCAGTACCGACGGGACTAGTCTCGGCGAGCAGTACTTC.